The 29 T cell receptor beta chains presented below share a single source sample, sequenced in a study of T-cell memory formation after mild COVID-19. TCRdb re-analysed the 5' RACE reads in MiXCR, keeping a single row per CDR3 protein. The sample contains hundreds of thousands of distinct CDR3 sequences, 20% to 25% of which appear only once. The sequenced sample was PBMCs or a T cell subset sorted from them (not recorded which). The receptor set was obtained from an adult woman who had mild COVID-19 (a few samples of this study predate the infection). Cell type and time point are not known.

The V and J genes are TRBV4-1 and TRBJ1-5; D remains unclear. The CDR3 spans 14 residues. V lost 6 bases to trimming and J lost 4 bases, with 13 bases between them. CDR1 and CDR2 (germline): MGHRA, YSYEKL. CDR3 sequence reads: CASRRTGFNQPQHF. The CDR3 DNA is TGCGCCAGCAGGCGGACGGGCTTTAATCAGCCCCAGCATTTT.

The V and J genes are TRBV6-5 and TRBJ2-7; the match to TRBD1 covers 10 bases. Germline lookup yields CDR1 MNHEY and CDR2 SVGAGI. The ends lost 6 bases at V and 5 bases at J; junction bases unmatched: 13. This CDR3 contains 16 residues. The CDR3 DNA reads as TGTGCCAGCAGACCGCTTGCGGGACAGGGGATCCACGAGCAGTACTTC. Protein product: CASRPLAGQGIHEQYF.

The chain recombines TRBV6-5 with TRBJ2-1, with 10 bases fitting TRBD2. Germline CDR1 MNHEY, CDR2 SVGAGI. After removal of 6 bases from V and 7 bases from J, the junction contained 9 bases not matched to a gene. This CDR3 contains 15 residues. The CDR3 DNA reads TGTGCCAGCAGCCCAGGACTAGCGGCGAGAAATGAGCAGTTCTTC. Amino acid sequence: CASSPGLAARNEQFF.

This clonotype has more than one count but fewer than ten. The rearrangement uses TRBV24-1 and TRBJ2-2; the D gene is possibly TRBD1 (5 bases). In germline, CDR1 is KGHDR, CDR2 SFDVKD. Deletions cut 5 bases from V and 6 bases from J, with 9 bases between. This CDR3 has 13 amino acids. The CDR3 is CATSGLQAGELFF. The CDR3 DNA follows: TGTGCCACCAGTGGTTTACAGGCCGGGGAGCTGTTTTTT.

The chain combines TRBV15 with TRBJ1-2; D ambiguous. The germline V gene has CDR1 LNHNV and CDR2 YYDKDF (reference sequence). The CDR3 loop spans 14 amino acids. V was trimmed by 1 base and J by 1 base, leaving 7 bases between them. For the CDR3, the DNA is TGTGCCACCAGCAGAGCGGCGGGTAACTATGGCTACACCTTC. It codes for CATSRAAGNYGYTF.

CDR3 protein: CSARGTAGEKLFF. The CDR3 DNA reads TGCAGTGCTAGAGGGACAGCTGGTGAAAAACTGTTTTTT. V and J are TRBV20-1 and TRBJ1-4; weak D call: TRBD1 (6 bases). With 1 base removed from V and 7 bases from J, the gap between germline ends came to 10 bases. The CDR3 is 13 residues long. The germline CDR1 and CDR2 sequences are DFQATT and SNEGSKA (reference sequence).

In its sample, this clonotype was seen a few times. CDR3 sequence reads: CASSLRFGRGLYEQYF. The CDR3 DNA follows: TGCGCCAGCAGCTTAAGATTCGGCAGGGGGCTATACGAGCAGTACTTC. The J gene is TRBJ2-7, the V gene TRBV5-1; 8 nucleotides line up with TRBD1. There are 16 residues in the CDR3. The germline V gene has CDR1 SGHRS and CDR2 YFSETQ. V lost 2 bases to trimming and J lost 4 bases; unmatched junction nucleotides: 11.

This clonotype was counted a few times. This sequence joins TRBV9 and TRBJ1-6; no firm D call. Germline V gene data show CDR1 as SGDLS and CDR2 as YYNGEE. The CDR3 extends over 14 amino acids. V lost 0 bases and J 9 bases, leaving 10 bases between the germline ends. CDR3 DNA: TGTGCCAGCAGCGTAGAATTGAACCGTTCACCCCTCCACTTT. Its protein product is CASSVELNRSPLHF.

This clonotype showed up just once. The chain recombines TRBV7-9 with TRBJ1-2, with a weak D call TRBD1 (6 bases). Deletions cut 8 bases from V and 4 bases from J, with 20 bases between. CDR3 length: 15 amino acids. Germline V CDR1 and CDR2: SEHNR, FQNEAQ (reference sequence). CDR3: CASLTPGTLLYGYTF. For the CDR3, the DNA is TGTGCCAGCCTTACGCCCGGGACACTTCTCTATGGCTACACCTTC.

The V call is TRBV7-6, the J call TRBJ2-7; a possible D gene is TRBD1 (6 bases). Germline V gene lookup returns CDR1 SGHVS and CDR2 FNYEAQ. V lost 4 bases to trimming and J lost 1 base, with 14 bases between them. The CDR3 has 15 amino acids. The CDR3 DNA follows: TGTGCCAGCAGCTCCGCGGACAGCCAATCCTACGAGCAGTACTTC. Its translation: CASSSADSQSYEQYF.

The V gene is TRBV29-1, the J gene TRBJ2-7; 8 nucleotides line up with TRBD1. The CDR3 loop spans 13 amino acids. J gave up 1 base and V 7 bases, and 6 bases lay outside the gene matches. CDR1 and CDR2 (germline): SQVTM, ANQGSEA. CDR3 region: CSARTGKSYEQYF. The CDR3 DNA is TGCAGCGCCAGGACAGGGAAGTCCTACGAGCAGTACTTC.

The chain uses TRBV27 and TRBJ1-2; the D is unclear. This CDR3 has 17 amino acids. Trimming took 0 bases from V and 5 from J, leaving 19 bases between them. Germline V CDR1 and CDR2: MNHEY, SMNVEV (reference sequence). CDR3 in DNA: TGTGCCAGCAGTTTATCGATTATCGCCCTGGAGGGTTATGGCTACACCTTC. Its protein is CASSLSIIALEGYGYTF.

The J gene is TRBJ2-3, the V gene TRBV7-9, with 9 bases lining up with TRBD2. The CDR3 totals 15 residues. Unmatched junction bases numbered 2, after V lost 1 base and J lost 3 bases. Looked up from germline, CDR1 is SEHNR and CDR2 is FQNEAQ (reference sequence). The CDR3: CASSLVSGRTDTQYF. The CDR3, as DNA: TGTGCCAGCAGCTTAGTTAGCGGGAGAACAGATACGCAGTATTTT.

The J gene is TRBJ2-7, the V gene TRBV7-6, with TRBD1 matching over 7 bases. The J segment lost 1 base and the V segment lost 1 base, leaving 4 bases of the junction unmatched. The length of the CDR3 is 15 residues. Germline CDR1 and CDR2: SGHVS and FNYEAQ. Here the CDR3 reads CASSLGRDRSYEQYF. The CDR3, as DNA: TGTGCCAGCAGCTTAGGTCGGGACAGATCCTACGAGCAGTACTTC.

The chain couples TRBV29-1 to TRBJ2-3; 11 positions agree with TRBD2. The CDR3 contains 16 residues. CDR1 and CDR2 from the germline V gene are SQVTM and ANQGSEA. After removal of 5 bases from V and 1 base from J, the junction contained 8 bases not matched to a gene. The CDR3 loop is CSVFSGRALRTDTQYF. The CDR3 DNA sequence: TGCAGCGTTTTTAGCGGGAGGGCACTCCGCACAGATACGCAGTATTTT.

This clonotype turned up a few times. The rearrangement uses TRBV7-2 and TRBJ1-3; D unclear. This CDR3 comprises 14 residues. CDR1 is SGHTA, CDR2 FQGNSA, per germline. Between the trimmed V and J ends, which lost 5 bases and 2 bases, there was a span of 10 bases. CDR3 sequence: CASSQRVTGNTIYF. In DNA form, the CDR3 reads TGTGCCAGCAGCCAGCGAGTCACTGGAAACACCATATATTTT.

The J gene is TRBJ1-1, the V gene TRBV12-3 or TRBV12-4; 9 bases align to TRBD1. The V and J ends lost 6 bases and 2 bases, in that order; junction bases with no gene match: 7. The CDR3 consists of 15 residues. The CDR3 loop is CASRPSGQGNTEAFF. The CDR3, as DNA: TGTGCCAGCAGACCGTCGGGACAGGGAAACACTGAAGCTTTCTTT.

This clonotype was seen a handful of times. This chain connects TRBV9 to TRBJ2-7; TRBD1 is a possible D gene (6 bases). Germline CDR1 and CDR2: SGDLS and YYNGEE. The V end was cut by 0 bases, the J end by 4 bases, with 11 bases between. The CDR3 has 14 residues. CDR3: CASSVGAGAYEQYF. Written as DNA, the CDR3 is TGTGCCAGCAGCGTAGGTGCAGGGGCGTACGAGCAGTACTTC. The complete variable domain, with remaining parts taken from reference TRBV9 and TRBJ2-7, reads DSGVTQTPKHLITATGQRVTLRCSPRSGDLSVYWYQQSLDQGLQFLIQYYNGEERAKGNILERFSAQQFPDLHSELNLSSLELGDSALYFCASSVGAGAYEQYFGPGTRLTVT.

This chain links TRBV5-1 with TRBJ2-7; 9 bases fit TRBD2. Germline-derived CDR1 and CDR2 are SGHRS and YFSETQ. The CDR3 covers 13 residues. The V and J ends lost 6 bases and 7 bases, in that order; junction bases with no gene match: 8. CDR3 nucleotides: TGCGCCAGCACCCCGGGACTAGCTGGGGAGCAGTACTTC. This translates into CASTPGLAGEQYF.

V is TRBV7-9 and J is TRBJ1-2; no clear D gene. The germline V gene has CDR1 SEHNR and CDR2 FQNEAQ (reference sequence). This CDR3 contains 18 residues. Between the trimmed V and J ends, which lost 5 bases and 0 bases, there was a span of 22 bases. The CDR3 nucleotides read TGTGCCAGCAGCCCTTCACTCGGTCTCTCAGGAGCTAACTATGGCTACACCTTC. Amino acid sequence: CASSPSLGLSGANYGYTF.

V is TRBV4-2 and J is TRBJ2-3, with a weak D call TRBD2 (6 bases). Trimming took off 4 bases at V and 0 bases at J, with 20 bases between the two ends. This CDR3 spans 18 amino acids. Germline CDR1 LGHNA, CDR2 YNFKEQ. Here the CDR3 DNA reads TGTGCCAGCAGCCTCGGGGCCTGGACGAGCGGGAGCACAGATACGCAGTATTTT. Residues: CASSLGAWTSGSTDTQYF.

This clonotype was picked up a small number of times. This chain connects TRBV30 to TRBJ1-2; maybe TRBD1 (6 bases). This CDR3 is built from 11 residues. Trimming cost V 1 base and J 14 bases, with 14 bases left between them. The V gene's germline CDR1 is GTSNPN and CDR2 SVGIG (reference sequence). CDR3 in amino acids: CAWSDRVGLTF. Here the CDR3 DNA reads TGTGCCTGGAGTGACAGGGTCGGCCTAACCTTC.

This clonotype came up a few times. This sequence joins TRBV5-6 and TRBJ1-2; D is perhaps TRBD1 (5 bases). The V and J ends lost 4 bases and 4 bases respectively, with 14 bases between them. Per germline, CDR1 SGHDT and CDR2 YYEEEE. This CDR3 has 14 amino acids. In DNA form, the CDR3 reads TGTGCCAGCAGCCGGGACGAGGGGACCTATGGCTACACCTTC. Translation gives CASSRDEGTYGYTF.

This CDR3 reads CASSSPTGWDSGANVLTF. For the CDR3, the DNA is TGTGCCAGCAGCTCCCCGACAGGCTGGGACTCTGGGGCCAACGTCCTGACTTTC. The V call is TRBV5-6, the J call TRBJ2-6, with D possibly TRBD1 on 6 matching bases. The CDR3 consists of 18 residues. CDR1 is SGHDT and CDR2 is YYEEEE in the germline V gene. Trimming removed 3 bases at V and 0 bases at J, with 16 bases between.

V usage is TRBV6-5 and J usage is TRBJ1-2; 8 nucleotides match TRBD1. The V segment lost 5 bases and the J segment 5 bases; nucleotides outside the gene matches: 16. This CDR3 has 17 residues. Germline V lookup: CDR1 MNHEY, CDR2 SVGAGI. The CDR3 loop reads CASSNGQGGSVLYGYTF. CDR3 nucleotides: TGTGCCAGCAGTAACGGACAGGGAGGGAGTGTTCTATATGGCTACACCTTC.

In its sample, this clonotype was seen many times. This rearrangement joins TRBV4-2 to TRBJ2-3; D may be TRBD2 (6 bases). The CDR3 sequence is 15 residues long. Trimming took off 5 bases at V and 5 bases at J, with 17 bases between the two ends. Germline-derived CDR1 and CDR2 are LGHNA and YNFKEQ. CDR3 amino acids: CASSAGLALLDTQYF. CDR3 DNA: TGTGCCAGCAGCGCGGGACTGGCTTTATTAGATACGCAGTATTTT.

This chain joins TRBV30 and TRBJ1-1; D unclear. From germline, CDR1 is GTSNPN and CDR2 SVGIG (reference sequence). CDR3 length: 14 amino acids. Between the trimmed V and J ends, which lost 4 bases and 1 base, there was a span of 13 bases. CDR3 DNA: TGTGCCTGGAATAAAGTGCTACCGAACACTGAAGCTTTCTTT. It encodes CAWNKVLPNTEAFF.

J is TRBJ1-1 and V is TRBV15; no reliable D call. The length of the CDR3 is 15 residues. Trimming removed 2 bases at V and 6 bases at J, with 16 bases between. The germline V gene has CDR1 LNHNV and CDR2 YYDKDF (reference sequence). The chain's CDR3 is CATSRPGPTSAEAFF. In DNA, the CDR3 is TGTGCCACCAGCAGACCCGGGCCCACCTCCGCTGAAGCTTTCTTT.

The rearrangement links TRBV7-6 to TRBJ2-7, with 10 bases lining up with TRBD2. V shed 0 bases, J shed 0 bases, and the junction held 2 bases outside the gene matches. The germline V gene encodes CDR1 SGHVS and CDR2 FNYEAQ. The CDR3 spans 16 residues. The CDR3 region is CASSLAGTSDSYEQYF. Written as DNA, the CDR3 is TGTGCCAGCAGCTTAGCCGGGACTAGCGACTCCTACGAGCAGTACTTC.